Below, 25 T cell receptor beta chains from the same sample are listed, as sequenced in a study of blood T cell repertoires in COVID-19. The protocol was immunoSEQ multiplex PCR, while the TCRdb copy is restricted to in-frame clones and leaves out a portion. This table has 120,000 or so clones, about 83% appearing once. Material: peripheral blood. Source of these receptors: a woman aged 45-65 years with acute or convalescent COVID-19.

This clone has a handful of counts. The CDR3, as DNA: TGTGCCAGCAGCCCCTTCGGGACTAGCGGGAGGGCGTACGAGCAGTACTTC. Its protein product is CASSPFGTSGRAYEQYF. V is TRBV5-4 and J is TRBJ2-7; 16 positions match TRBD2. The junction had 8 bases not matched to a gene; V was cut back by 4 bases and J by 4 bases. The germline V gene encodes CDR1 SGHNT and CDR2 YYREEE (reference sequence). CDR3 length equals 17 residues. The variable domain in full, completed from reference TRBV5-4 and TRBJ2-7, reads ETGVTQSPTHLIKTRGQQVTLRCSSQSGHNTVSWYQQALGQGPQFIFQYYREEENGRGNFPPRFSGLQFPNYSSELNVNALELDDSALYLCASSPFGTSGRAYEQYFGPGTRLTVT.

J is TRBJ2-5 and V is TRBV12-3 or TRBV12-4; D is ambiguous. V was cut by 1 base and J by 4 bases, with 7 bases left in between. The CDR3 is made up of 13 amino acids. CDR3 bases: TGTGCCAGCAGTTTAGGACGGAGAGAGACCCAGTACTTC. Its protein is CASSLGRRETQYF.

The gene calls are TRBV3-1 (or the pseudogene TRBV3-2) and TRBJ2-7; a possible D gene is TRBD1 (7 bases). CDR3 length equals 16 residues. Trimming stripped 1 base from V and 6 bases from J, with 19 bases between. Looked up from germline, CDR1 is LGHDT and CDR2 is YNNKEL (reference sequence). The CDR3 DNA reads as TGTGCCAGCAGCCAAGGTTGGTCGACAGGGACTGGCGAGCAGTACTTC. Its translation: CASSQGWSTGTGEQYF.

This rearrangement joins TRBV5-6 to TRBJ1-2, with 10 bases identical to TRBD1. Germline CDR1 is SGHDT and CDR2 is YYEEEE. CDR3 size: 13 residues. The trim removed 3 bases at V and 9 bases at J, leaving 5 bases unmatched. CDR3 loop: CASSSGQGISYTF. The CDR3 nucleotides are TGTGCCAGCAGCTCGGGACAGGGGATAAGCTACACCTTC.

The chain employs TRBV11-3 and TRBJ1-2, with D possibly TRBD1 on 5 matching bases. This CDR3 comprises 15 residues. Germline loops: CDR1 SGHNT, CDR2 YENEEA. Trimming pared 3 bases from V and 3 bases from J, leaving 14 bases between. The CDR3, as DNA: TGTGCCAGCAGCTTTGGAAAAAGGGACTACTATGGCTACACCTTC. Residues: CASSFGKRDYYGYTF.

The chain has TRBV11-2 and TRBJ1-1, with a weak D call TRBD1 (5 bases). CDR3 length: 16 residues. CDR1 SGHAT and CDR2 FQNNGV come from the germline V gene. V was trimmed by 1 base and J by 5 bases, leaving 17 bases between them. The chain's CDR3 is CASSLGSGGVRTEAFF. The CDR3 DNA sequence: TGTGCCAGCAGCTTAGGAAGCGGGGGGGTAAGGACTGAAGCTTTCTTT.

This chain joins TRBV4-3 and TRBJ2-1; D gene ambiguous. Germline V gene sequence: CDR1 LGHNA, CDR2 YSLEER. V lost 1 base and J 4 bases, leaving 11 bases between the germline ends. CDR3 size: 15 residues. The CDR3 reads CASSQGTEPYNEQFF. The CDR3 DNA follows: TGCGCCAGCAGCCAAGGCACAGAGCCTTACAATGAGCAGTTCTTC.

The rearrangement uses TRBV30 and TRBJ2-7, with 7 nucleotides matching TRBD1. Germline V lookup: CDR1 GTSNPN, CDR2 SVGIG (reference sequence). J gave up 1 base and V 1 base, and 4 bases lay outside the gene matches. The CDR3 is 14 amino acids. The CDR3 region is CAWSAMGQSYEQYF. CDR3 in DNA: TGTGCCTGGAGTGCGATGGGACAGTCCTACGAGCAGTACTTC.

In DNA form, the CDR3 reads TGTGCCAGCAGTGAGAAGAGGGTGAACACCGGGGAGCTGTTTTTT. Translation gives CASSEKRVNTGELFF. The chain uses TRBV25-1 and TRBJ2-2; TRBD2 is a possible D gene (5 bases). The CDR3 totals 15 residues. The V and J ends lost 3 bases and 1 base respectively, with 9 bases between them. Germline CDR1 and CDR2: MGHDK and SYGVNS.

The J gene is TRBJ1-4, the V gene TRBV19; no definite D call. CDR1 and CDR2 (germline): LNHDA, SQIVND (reference sequence). This CDR3 contains 14 residues. V was pared by 0 bases and J by 10 bases, with 12 bases between. The CDR3 is CASSIDARPRKLFF. The CDR3 nucleotides are TGTGCCAGTAGTATAGATGCCAGGCCGAGAAAACTGTTTTTT.

The chain carries TRBV6-2 or TRBV6-3 and TRBJ1-5; perhaps TRBD1 as D (5 bases). CDR3 length: 13 residues. The V gene lost 6 bases and the J gene lost 6 bases, with 12 bases spanning the gap. CDR1 and CDR2 (germline): MNHEY, SVGEGT. CDR3 sequence (DNA): TGTGCCAGCAGCCCCGGGGGGGTTCAGCCCCAGCATTTT. This translates into CASSPGGVQPQHF.

The chain joins TRBV19 to TRBJ2-7; D is perhaps TRBD2 (6 bases). This CDR3 contains 12 residues. Germline values: CDR1 LNHDA, CDR2 SQIVND (reference sequence). The germline V and J ends were trimmed by 5 bases and 5 bases, with 10 bases remaining between them. CDR3 bases: TGTGCCAGTAGTGGGCCGGGGGACGAGCAGTACTTC. Translation gives CASSGPGDEQYF.

This chain links TRBV7-2 with TRBJ1-6, with TRBD1 matching 8 bases. Trimming at V came to 3 bases and at J to 6 bases, leaving 4 bases not matched to a gene. Germline V gene sequence: CDR1 SGHTA, CDR2 FQGNSA. CDR3 length: 15 amino acids. This chain's CDR3 is CASSLGTGVNSPLHF. The CDR3 DNA follows: TGTGCCAGCAGCTTGGGGACAGGCGTTAATTCACCCCTCCACTTT.

The V gene is TRBV30, the J gene TRBJ2-7; TRBD1 aligns across 8 bases. After removal of 2 bases from V and 1 base from J, the junction contained 4 bases not matched to a gene. This CDR3 has 14 amino acids. Looked up from germline, CDR1 is GTSNPN and CDR2 is SVGIG (reference sequence). CDR3 DNA sequence: TGTGCCTGGAGTAGGACAGGGTGGTCCTACGAGCAGTACTTC. Its translation is CAWSRTGWSYEQYF.

CDR3 coding DNA: TGTGCCAGCAGTCGATATGGGGGACAGGGGGGAGCTGAAGCTTTCTTT. Translating it yields CASSRYGGQGGAEAFF. J is TRBJ1-1 and V is TRBV2; 11 bases agree with TRBD1. The CDR3 runs 16 residues. V shed 5 bases and J 6 bases; nucleotides not matched to a gene: 11. Germline CDR1 reads SNHLY; CDR2 reads FYNNEI.

V usage is TRBV28 and J usage is TRBJ1-5; the match to TRBD1 covers 7 bases. The junction had 11 bases not matched to a gene; V was cut back by 1 base and J by 2 bases. CDR1 MDHEN and CDR2 SYDVKM come from the germline V gene. This CDR3 has 18 amino acids. This CDR3 is CASSLYLAATGGNQPQHF. CDR3 in DNA: TGTGCCAGCAGTTTATACCTCGCCGCCACAGGGGGCAATCAGCCCCAGCATTTT. Full variable domain (outside the CDR3, taken from reference TRBV28 and TRBJ1-5): DVKVTQSSRYLVKRTGEKVFLECVQDMDHENMFWYRQDPGLGLRLIYFSYDVKMKEKGDIPEGYSVSREKKERFSLILESASTNQTSMYLCASSLYLAATGGNQPQHFGDGTRLSIL.

The rearrangement uses TRBV19 and TRBJ1-5, with unresolved D. The germline gives CDR1 LNHDA, CDR2 SQIVND (reference sequence). CDR3 length: 13 amino acids. V lost 4 bases and J lost 2, with 6 bases in between. This CDR3 reads CASSTRGNQPQHF. CDR3 bases: TGTGCCAGTAGTACCCGGGGCAATCAGCCCCAGCATTTT.

The chain employs TRBV30 and TRBJ1-1; TRBD1 matches at 7 bases. Germline CDR1 reads GTSNPN; CDR2 reads SVGIG (reference sequence). CDR3 length: 14 residues. With 1 base clipped from V and 6 bases from J, the junction kept 8 bases outside the gene matches. In DNA, the CDR3 is TGTGCCTGGAGTGCCTATACAGGGGCCCCTGAAGCTTTCTTT. Amino acids: CAWSAYTGAPEAFF.

The chain combines TRBV7-3 with TRBJ2-1; 7 nucleotides line up with TRBD1. The CDR3 has 16 residues. With V trimmed by 0 bases and J by 8 bases, 10 bases remained unmatched. Germline lookup yields CDR1 SGHTA and CDR2 FQGTGA. The CDR3 DNA reads as TGTGCCAGCAGCTTAACACGGCCAGGGGGTTCGGATGAGCAGTTCTTC. Its translation is CASSLTRPGGSDEQFF.

This chain uses TRBV10-1 with TRBJ2-7; D possibly corresponds to TRBD2 (6 bases). V shed 9 bases and J shed 4 bases, with 16 bases lying between them. The germline gives CDR1 WNHNN, CDR2 SYGVQD (reference sequence). The CDR3 is 13 residues long. CDR3: CAREGTSPYEQYF. In nucleotides, the CDR3 is TGCGCCAGAGAGGGAACTAGCCCATACGAGCAGTACTTC.

V and J are TRBV5-1 and TRBJ1-1, with TRBD1 as a possible D gene (5 bases). The CDR3 is 15 amino acids. Trimming took 0 bases from V and 4 from J, leaving 13 bases between them. CDR1 is SGHRS and CDR2 is YFSETQ in the germline V gene. This CDR3 is CASSLASPGVTEAFF. As DNA, the CDR3 is TGCGCCAGCAGCTTGGCCAGCCCGGGGGTCACTGAAGCTTTCTTT.

This chain uses TRBV9 with TRBJ1-2; D remains ambiguous. CDR3 length: 15 residues. The germline V gene has CDR1 SGDLS and CDR2 YYNGEE. The V end was cut by 0 bases, the J end by 8 bases, with 17 bases between. In nucleotides, the CDR3 is TGTGCCAGCAGCGTAGATGACTATAAGGTCGGCGGCTACACCTTC. Protein sequence: CASSVDDYKVGGYTF.

The CDR3 DNA is TGCAGCGTACCGGACAGCTCTAACTATGGCTACACCTTC. Its translation: CSVPDSSNYGYTF. The rearrangement uses TRBV29-1 and TRBJ1-2; the D gene is possibly TRBD1 (6 bases). The CDR3 has 13 residues. In germline, CDR1 is SQVTM, CDR2 ANQGSEA. Trimming removed 6 bases at V and 0 bases at J, with 11 bases between.

This clone showed up just a few times. Here the CDR3 DNA reads TGTGCCAGCAGCTTAGGACTGACTAACTATGGCTACACCTTC. Its protein is CASSLGLTNYGYTF. The chain links TRBV7-2 to TRBJ1-2; D unclear. Germline V gene lookup returns CDR1 SGHTA and CDR2 FQGNSA. The CDR3 runs 14 residues. V lost 1 base and J 0 bases, leaving 6 bases between the germline ends.

The chain combines TRBV9 with TRBJ1-1; 9 bases match TRBD1. The CDR3 is 14 amino acids. The V gene's germline CDR1 is SGDLS and CDR2 YYNGEE. J lost 0 bases, V lost 5 bases, and 2 bases had no gene match. The CDR3 DNA sequence: TGTGCCAGCAGTCGGACAGGGGTGAACACTGAAGCTTTCTTT. This sequence encodes CASSRTGVNTEAFF.